This T cell receptor beta chain was identified during a study of CD8 T cells in ankylosing spondylitis. Via MiXCR, TCRdb re-called the 5' RACE reads, giving one row per CDR3 protein. Among 380,000 or so distinct CDR3 sequences listed, 20% were seen once. The CDR3 spans 12 residues. The V and J ends lost 7 bases and 0 bases respectively, with 10 bases between them. Germline V gives CDR1 SQVTM, CDR2 ANQGSEA. In its sample, this clonotype was seen a few times. The chain employs TRBV29-1 and TRBJ2-7, with D perhaps matching TRBD1 or TRBD2 (5 bases each). The sequencing sample was made of blood, either unsorted or a sorted T cell fraction (not recorded which). This TCR came from a male donor with ankylosing spondylitis or in good health (not recorded which). CDR3 coding DNA: TGCAGCGCTTCAGGGAGCTCCTACGAGCAGTACTTC. Translated, it gives CSASGSSYEQYF.